These 30 T cell receptor beta chains share one sample of origin, sequenced in a study of patients and donors after allogeneic stem cell transplantation. TCRdb called the RT-PCR reads again in MiXCR, with one record for every CDR3 protein. This sample carries more than 25,000 distinct CDR3 sequences, 8% to 10% of them seen once, and the ten largest clones take almost 50%. The sequencing sample was made of blood, either unsorted or a sorted T cell fraction (not recorded which). The receptors shown here come from a human donor who was either an allogeneic HSCT recipient or a stem cell or donor lymphocyte infusion donor (not recorded which). It is not recorded whose cells these are; they may come from a transplant donor.

This clonotype was observed many times. The J gene is TRBJ1-5, the V gene TRBV28; D perhaps matches TRBD1 (5 bases). This CDR3 is 15 amino acids long. V shed 7 bases and J shed 4 bases, with 17 bases lying between them. Germline CDR1 reads MDHEN; CDR2 reads SYDVKM. The CDR3 DNA reads TGTGCCAGCAACCTTCGACGACAGCTAAATCAGCCCCAGCATTTT. It specifies CASNLRRQLNQPQHF.

This clonotype was seen only a few times. The rearrangement links TRBV25-1 to TRBJ1-2; TRBD1 aligns across 9 bases. V shed 5 bases and J 8 bases; nucleotides not matched to a gene: 6. CDR1 is MGHDK, CDR2 SYGVNS, per germline. The CDR3 spans 13 residues. CDR3: CASSPGQGMGYTF. The CDR3 DNA reads TGTGCCAGCAGTCCGGGACAGGGTATGGGCTACACCTTC.

This clonotype was found a few times. This rearrangement joins TRBV28 to TRBJ1-2, with TRBD1 matching 7 bases. Looked up from germline, CDR1 is MDHEN and CDR2 is SYDVKM. V shed 7 bases, J shed 7 bases, and the junction held 15 bases outside the gene matches. This CDR3 contains 15 residues. The CDR3 DNA is TGTGCCAGCAACCCCGGCTTCGGGACAGAGAGTGGCTACACCTTC. As protein: CASNPGFGTESGYTF.

Regarding this clonotype: A clone one base away is much larger, so this may be a read error. J is TRBJ2-1 and V is TRBV9; D may be TRBD1 or TRBD2 (6 bases each). The CDR3 contains 18 residues. Germline V gene lookup returns CDR1 SGDLS and CDR2 YYNGEE. The CDR3 DNA reads as TGTGCCTGCAGCGTAGAGGGGGACTTCCCTAGCTCCTACAATGAGCAGTTCTTC. Protein product: CACSVEGDFPSSYNEQFF.

This clonotype was seen many times. The chain uses TRBV15 and TRBJ1-6; 9 bases map to TRBD1. This CDR3 spans 15 amino acids. The ends lost 1 base at V and 10 bases at J; junction bases unmatched: 5. Germline CDR1 LNHNV, CDR2 YYDKDF (reference sequence). CDR3: CATSRAGQGRSPLHF. In DNA, the CDR3 is TGTGCCACCAGCAGAGCTGGACAGGGGAGATCACCCCTCCACTTT.

The chain combines TRBV15 with TRBJ2-3; the D gene is possibly TRBD1 (5 bases). Germline V gene sequence: CDR1 LNHNV, CDR2 YYDKDF (reference sequence). The CDR3 extends over 15 amino acids. Trimming removed 2 bases at V and 6 bases at J, with 15 bases between. In DNA, the CDR3 is TGTGCCACCAGCAGATGGCAGTCCAGGGCCGATACGCAGTATTTT. It yields the protein CATSRWQSRADTQYF.

The chain uses TRBV7-9 and TRBJ1-1, with D possibly matching TRBD1 (6 bases). V was clipped by 3 bases and J by 6 bases, with 14 bases between them. The germline gives CDR1 SEHNR, CDR2 FQNEAQ (reference sequence). The CDR3 consists of 14 residues. The CDR3 DNA reads TGTGCCAGCAGCTTCAGCGGGGGGCACGCTGAAGCTTTCTTT. It yields the protein CASSFSGGHAEAFF.

This clonotype was picked up many times. This chain links TRBV7-8 with TRBJ2-5, with TRBD1 matching over 7 bases. CDR1 and CDR2 from the germline V gene are SGHVS and FQNEAQ. After removal of 4 bases from V and 2 bases from J, the junction contained 1 base not matched to a gene. The CDR3 runs 13 residues. Written as DNA, the CDR3 is TGTGCCAGCAGCTCGGACAGGCAAGAGACCCAGTACTTC. Translated: CASSSDRQETQYF. The full variable domain, completed using reference TRBV7-8 and TRBJ2-5, is GAGVSQSPRYKVAKRGQDVALRCDPISGHVSLFWYQQALGQGPEFLTYFQNEAQLDKSGLPSDRFFAERPEGSVSTLKIQRTQQEDSAVYLCASSSDRQETQYFGPGTRLLVL.

This clonotype was counted many times. The chain carries TRBV6-1 and TRBJ2-1; 9 bases line up with TRBD1. This CDR3 region has 14 residues. V shed 4 bases and J 7 bases; nucleotides not matched to a gene: 5. CDR1 is MNHNS and CDR2 is SASEGT in the germline V gene. DNA for the CDR3: TGTGCCAGCAGTGTCGGGACAGGGTGGAATGAGCAGTTCTTC. It encodes CASSVGTGWNEQFF.

The table lists this clonotype with many counts. The chain is built from TRBV2 and TRBJ2-5; D possibly corresponds to TRBD2 (6 bases). V was cut by 9 bases and J by 4 bases, with 18 bases left in between. Germline-derived CDR1 and CDR2 are SNHLY and FYNNEI. This CDR3 spans 14 amino acids. The DNA for the CDR3 is TGTGCCAGTACTTTAATGAGGGAGGTAGAGACCCAGTACTTC. It translates to CASTLMREVETQYF.

This clonotype was seen many times. The chain carries TRBV9 and TRBJ1-1; D is undetermined. CDR1 and CDR2 (germline): SGDLS, YYNGEE. This CDR3 is 15 amino acids long. Trimming shortened V by 0 bases and J by 0 bases, and 9 bases separated the two germline ends. In DNA form, the CDR3 reads TGTGCCAGCAGCGTAGGATACGGGGTGAACACTGAAGCTTTCTTT. It codes for CASSVGYGVNTEAFF.

This clonotype was detected ten times or more. The rearrangement links TRBV18 to TRBJ2-4; D remains ambiguous. Germline V CDR1 and CDR2: KGHSH, LQKENI. The CDR3 contains 12 residues. The germline V and J ends were trimmed by 6 bases and 3 bases, with 6 bases remaining between them. CDR3 region: CASSLGKNIQYF. In DNA form, the CDR3 reads TGTGCCAGCTCCCTCGGCAAAAACATTCAGTACTTC. Full variable domain (rest looked up from reference TRBV18 and TRBJ2-4): NAGVMQNPRHLVRRRGQEARLRCSPMKGHSHVYWYRQLPEEGLKFMVYLQKENIIDESGMPKERFSAEFPKEGPSILRIQQVVRGDSAAYFCASSLGKNIQYFGAGTRLSVL.

The V and J genes are TRBV21-1 and TRBJ1-5; whether TRBD1, the table's D call, matches the DNA was not checked. TRBV21-1 is tagged as a pseudogene. The CDR3 extends over 13 amino acids. CDR3 in DNA: TGTGCCCCATGGGACAGCGGCAATCAGCCCCAGCATTTT. Amino acids: CAPWDSGNQPQHF.

The rearrangement links TRBV5-1 to TRBJ2-5; 11 bases agree with TRBD2. CDR3 size: 17 residues. Looked up from germline, CDR1 is SGHRS and CDR2 is YFSETQ. The V and J ends lost 8 bases and 4 bases, in that order; junction bases with no gene match: 16. CDR3 in amino acids: CASKKTSRTSGRETQYF. DNA for the CDR3: TGCGCCAGTAAAAAAACCTCCAGGACTAGCGGGCGAGAGACCCAGTACTTC.

The gene calls are TRBV25-1 and TRBJ2-7; 8 nucleotides match TRBD2. Germline values: CDR1 MGHDK, CDR2 SYGVNS. The V and J ends lost 0 bases and 3 bases, in that order; junction bases with no gene match: 4. The CDR3 has 15 amino acids. CDR3 sequence: CASSEYIGRGYEQYF. The CDR3 DNA sequence: TGTGCCAGCAGTGAATATATCGGGAGGGGCTACGAGCAGTACTTC.

At least ten counts were recorded for this clonotype. V gene TRBV7-9 combines with J gene TRBJ1-6; D may be TRBD1 (6 bases). Germline CDR1 SEHNR, CDR2 FQNEAQ (reference sequence). Deletions cut 5 bases from V and 4 bases from J, with 9 bases between. This CDR3 spans 14 amino acids. Written as DNA, the CDR3 is TGTGCCAGCAGCCGCACAGGGTATAATTCACCCCTCCACTTT. This codes for CASSRTGYNSPLHF. Full variable domain (remainder filled in from reference TRBV7-9 and TRBJ1-6): DTGVSQNPRHKITKRGQNVTFRCDPISEHNRLYWYRQTLGQGPEFLTYFQNEAQLEKSRLLSDRFSAERPKGSFSTLEIQRTEQGDSAMYLCASSRTGYNSPLHFGNGTRLTVT.

This clonotype was counted many times. The rearrangement joins TRBV10-2 to TRBJ1-5, with D maybe TRBD1 (6 bases). V was clipped by 7 bases and J by 5 bases, with 18 bases between them. Germline V lookup: CDR1 WSHSY, CDR2 SAAADI. This CDR3 is built from 15 residues. CDR3 coding DNA: TGCGCCAGCACTGGGAGTCTACAGGGTCATCAGCCCCAGCATTTT. Protein product: CASTGSLQGHQPQHF.

This clonotype was counted ten times or more. This chain uses TRBV11-1 with TRBJ2-2, with unresolved D. Germline V gene lookup returns CDR1 SGHAT and CDR2 FQDESV (reference sequence). V gave up 1 base and J gave up 7 bases, with 4 bases separating them. CDR3 length: 12 residues. DNA of the CDR3: TGTGCCAGCAGCTTAGTGGTCGGGGAGCTGTTTTTT. This translates into CASSLVVGELFF.

In its sample, this clonotype was seen many times. This chain links TRBV25-1 with TRBJ2-2, with unresolved D. Per the germline V gene, CDR1 is MGHDK and CDR2 is SYGVNS. The CDR3 extends over 13 amino acids. Trimming removed 6 bases at V and 1 base at J, with 6 bases between. The CDR3 here is CASRLMNTGELFF. The CDR3 DNA sequence: TGTGCCAGCAGACTAATGAACACCGGGGAGCTGTTTTTT.

This clonotype appeared many times. The V gene is TRBV7-6, the J gene TRBJ2-1; 8 bases are shared with TRBD2. V shed 5 bases, J shed 9 bases, and the junction held 6 bases outside the gene matches. In germline, CDR1 is SGHVS, CDR2 FNYEAQ. The CDR3 extends over 13 amino acids. The CDR3: CASSQGAGGEQFF. The CDR3 DNA reads TGTGCCAGCAGCCAAGGGGCGGGGGGTGAGCAGTTCTTC.

This clonotype occurred many times. The gene calls are TRBV20-1 and TRBJ2-2; TRBD1 matches at 9 bases. The CDR3 loop spans 15 amino acids. V dropped 0 bases and J dropped 7; count of bases not matched to a gene: 6. Germline V gene data show CDR1 as DFQATT and CDR2 as SNEGSKA (reference sequence). The CDR3: CSARDPDRGFGELFF. The CDR3 bases are TGCAGTGCTAGAGATCCGGACAGGGGATTCGGGGAGCTGTTTTTT.

This clonotype was seen repeatedly, ten times or more. The J gene is TRBJ1-1, the V gene TRBV6-1; D possibly corresponds to TRBD1 (6 bases). Germline CDR1 MNHNS, CDR2 SASEGT. Trimming shortened V by 6 bases and J by 1 base, and 12 bases separated the two germline ends. The CDR3 loop spans 14 amino acids. The CDR3 loop is CASRPGHPNTEAFF. The DNA for the CDR3 is TGTGCCAGCAGACCGGGACACCCGAACACTGAAGCTTTCTTT.

This clonotype was seen only a few times. The chain combines TRBV5-1 with TRBJ2-1, with a tentative D call TRBD2 (6 bases). This CDR3 spans 17 amino acids. Trimming shortened V by 2 bases and J by 2 bases, and 17 bases separated the two germline ends. Germline V lookup: CDR1 SGHRS, CDR2 YFSETQ. Written as DNA, the CDR3 is TGCGCCAGCAGCTTAAACCGGGACTCCCCTACCTACAATGAGCAGTTCTTC. Protein: CASSLNRDSPTYNEQFF.

This clonotype appeared many times. The chain has TRBV7-9 and TRBJ1-2, with 7 bases aligning to TRBD1. Germline V CDR1 and CDR2: SEHNR, FQNEAQ (reference sequence). CDR3 length: 15 residues. Unmatched junction bases numbered 6, after V lost 1 base and J lost 4 bases. CDR3 sequence: CASSLGGQDFYGYTF. The CDR3 coding sequence is TGTGCCAGCAGCTTAGGAGGACAGGACTTCTATGGCTACACCTTC.

This clonotype was seen at least ten times. This sequence joins TRBV5-1 and TRBJ2-1, with 9 bases identical to TRBD2. Germline V gene data show CDR1 as SGHRS and CDR2 as YFSETQ. V was pared by 4 bases and J by 2 bases, with 7 bases of the junction left unmatched. This CDR3 comprises 16 residues. Here the CDR3 DNA reads TGCGCCAGCAGCCCAACACCTAGCGGGACCTACAATGAGCAGTTCTTC. The encoded protein is CASSPTPSGTYNEQFF.

This clonotype was found many times. V is TRBV5-1 and J is TRBJ2-1; weak D call: TRBD1 (6 bases). The V and J ends lost 4 bases and 11 bases respectively, with 16 bases between them. This CDR3 spans 13 amino acids. The germline V gene has CDR1 SGHRS and CDR2 YFSETQ. This CDR3 is CASSTGDGTKQFF. DNA of the CDR3: TGCGCCAGCAGCACGGGCGACGGGACAAAGCAGTTCTTC.

With regard to this clonotype: Relative to the germline gene, one junction end is altered; a read error may explain this. The genes are TRBV11-3 and TRBJ2-7, with D perhaps matching TRBD2 (6 bases). The CDR3 length is 12 residues. Per germline, CDR1 SGHNT and CDR2 YENEEA. This CDR3 is CDSSPPAGEQYF. The CDR3 coding sequence is TGTGACAGCAGCCCGCCCGCGGGGGAGCAGTACTTC.

V gene TRBV3-1 combines with J gene TRBJ2-5; TRBD2 matches 14 bases. The CDR3 runs to 16 residues. Germline values: CDR1 LGHDT, CDR2 YNNKEL (reference sequence). The V segment lost 1 base and the J segment 6 bases; nucleotides outside the gene matches: 4. CDR3 in amino acids: CASSQGLAGGLKTQYF. The CDR3 bases are TGTGCCAGCAGCCAAGGACTAGCGGGGGGGCTGAAGACCCAGTACTTC.

The chain carries TRBV7-9 and TRBJ2-1; maybe TRBD2 (5 bases). V was pared by 5 bases and J by 5 bases, with 16 bases between. Germline loops: CDR1 SEHNR, CDR2 FQNEAQ (reference sequence). This CDR3 has 15 residues. CDR3 sequence (DNA): TGTGCCAGCAGCCAAGATTCGGGGTCCAACAATGAGCAGTTCTTC. Its protein is CASSQDSGSNNEQFF.

There are a few counts of this clonotype. V usage is TRBV5-1 and J usage is TRBJ2-3, with unresolved D. Looked up from germline, CDR1 is SGHRS and CDR2 is YFSETQ. The CDR3 has 14 amino acids. Trimming removed 0 bases at V and 2 bases at J, with 7 bases between. CDR3: CASSLGTDTDTQYF. CDR3 nucleotide sequence: TGCGCCAGCAGCTTGGGAACAGACACAGATACGCAGTATTTT.